This TCR beta chain comes out of a study of shared clonotypes between healthy human individuals. As for this clone: The antigen is undetermined. The identical CDR3 is also encoded by other nucleotide sequences in the sample.

CD45RO-negative, CCR7-selected cells formed the naive CD8 fraction, which excluded terminally differentiated effector memory CD45RA+ cells. Germline V gene sequence: CDR1 SGDLS, CDR2 YYNGEE. CDR3 length: 14 residues. Trimming took 2 bases from V and 5 from J; bases not matched to a gene: 5. Method: immunoSEQ multiplex PCR; TCRdb's copy keeps in-frame clones and lacks some. The top ten hold 1.2% of the sample, which has 1.5 million to 2.5 million clones, about 95% seen once. Points from the study as a whole: On the whole, naive subsets had larger estimated richness than memory subsets had.

Sequenced input: naive CD8+ T cells sorted from blood. The chain links TRBV9 to TRBJ2-7, with 9 bases matching TRBD2. The TCR comes from a young man in good health. This CDR3 is CASSVGLALDEQYF. As DNA, the CDR3 is TGTGCCAGCAGCGTGGGACTAGCTCTAGACGAGCAGTACTTC.